These 24 T cell receptor beta chains were all obtained from the same sample, sequenced in a study of T cells after posttransplantation cyclophosphamide listed by TCRdb under 2016. What the treatment or condition label conveys for this sample: high-dose cyclophosphamide on days +3 and +4 as single-agent GVHD prophylaxis. Busulfan and fludarabine conditioning, a related or unrelated marrow graft, and cyclophosphamide on days +3 and +4 were given to PTCy patients. Libraries were constructed by the immunoSEQ multiplex PCR assay. TCRdb took over this immuneACCESS table, retaining in-frame rearrangements with V and J assigned. Such tables are incomplete; in checked studies, under half of the missing clones stem from an unresolved V gene, and the remainder is unexplained. For this sample there are approximately 3,800 clones; about 81% appear just once. The ten largest clones capture around 20% of the sample.

The sample consisted of PBMCs, taken after an allogeneic stem cell transplant with post-transplant cyclophosphamide. Source of these receptors: a female patient in her fifties or sixties who received an allogeneic stem cell transplant from a related donor, was CMV-positive, and had no GVHD. Some T cells seen after a transplant may have their origin in the graft donor.

This clone has only a few counts. This rearrangement joins TRBV19 to TRBJ2-5; D perhaps matches TRBD2 (6 bases). V lost 6 bases and J lost 4, with 9 bases in between. The CDR3 is made up of 12 amino acids. The V gene's germline CDR1 is LNHDA and CDR2 SQIVND (reference sequence). CDR3 residues: CASSPGVETQYF. In nucleotides, the CDR3 is TGTGCCAGTAGCCCGGGAGTAGAGACCCAGTACTTC.

The rearrangement uses TRBV5-1 and TRBJ2-2; 9 bases line up with TRBD1. Trimming took 2 bases from V and 3 from J; bases not matched to a gene: 2. CDR3 length: 15 amino acids. Germline lookup yields CDR1 SGHRS and CDR2 YFSETQ. This CDR3 reads CASSFRTGDTGELFF. The CDR3 DNA follows: TGCGCCAGCAGCTTCCGGACAGGGGACACCGGGGAGCTGTTTTTT.

This chain joins TRBV6-5 and TRBJ2-7; D not resolved. The ends were cut back, 0 bases at V and 3 bases at J, with 15 bases in the middle. Germline assignment: CDR1 MNHEY and CDR2 SVGAGI. The CDR3 runs to 16 residues. The CDR3, as DNA: TGTGCCAGCAGTTACTCGCCAGCGCGGAATGACTACGAGCAGTACTTC. It yields the protein CASSYSPARNDYEQYF.

The V gene is TRBV5-4, the J gene TRBJ2-7; 13 nucleotides agree with TRBD2. J gave up 2 bases and V 4 bases, and 3 bases lay outside the gene matches. The CDR3 runs 15 residues. Germline loops: CDR1 SGHNT, CDR2 YYREEE (reference sequence). As DNA, the CDR3 is TGTGCCAGCAGCACCGGACTAGCGGGAGCCTACGAGCAGTACTTC. Its translation: CASSTGLAGAYEQYF.

This sequence joins TRBV29-1 and TRBJ2-3; TRBD2 matches 12 bases. The V gene's germline CDR1 is SQVTM and CDR2 ANQGSEA. V was clipped by 7 bases and J by 2 bases; unmatched bases: 7. The CDR3 has 15 residues. CDR3 DNA: TGCAGCGGAGTCGGACTAGCGGGATACACAGATACGCAGTATTTT. The encoded protein is CSGVGLAGYTDTQYF.

The chain employs TRBV18 and TRBJ2-7, with TRBD1 matching over 7 bases. Germline CDR1 and CDR2: KGHSH and LQKENI. The junction had 4 bases not matched to a gene; V was cut back by 2 bases and J by 9 bases. This CDR3 has 12 amino acids. The CDR3 DNA sequence: TGTGCCAGCTCACCAACAGGGGATTCGCAGTACTTC. This sequence encodes CASSPTGDSQYF.

The rearrangement joins TRBV15 to TRBJ1-1; tentative D call: TRBD1 (6 bases). V was clipped by 0 bases and J by 1 base, with 9 bases between them. The germline V gene encodes CDR1 LNHNV and CDR2 YYDKDF (reference sequence). This CDR3 is built from 15 residues. CDR3 loop: CATSRETQGNTEAFF. In DNA form, the CDR3 reads TGTGCCACCAGCAGAGAAACACAGGGGAACACTGAAGCTTTCTTT.

The chain recombines TRBV10-2 with TRBJ1-1; 9 positions match TRBD1. The CDR3 is 16 residues long. J gave up 0 bases and V 6 bases, and 8 bases lay outside the gene matches. Germline values: CDR1 WSHSY, CDR2 SAAADI. The CDR3 loop is CASRDGQGRLNTEAFF. The CDR3 DNA reads TGCGCCAGCAGGGATGGACAGGGGCGCTTGAACACTGAAGCTTTCTTT.

The rearrangement uses TRBV19 and TRBJ2-7; 10 bases match TRBD1. Germline lookup yields CDR1 LNHDA and CDR2 SQIVND (reference sequence). V shed 7 bases, J shed 4 bases, and the junction held 7 bases outside the gene matches. The CDR3 is 14 amino acids. Here the CDR3 reads CASTPTGGIYEQYF. In DNA form, the CDR3 reads TGTGCCAGTACCCCGACAGGGGGCATTTACGAGCAGTACTTC.

This chain links TRBV6-4 with TRBJ2-2, with D tentatively TRBD2 (6 bases). Germline V gives CDR1 MRHNA, CDR2 SNTAGT. The CDR3 loop spans 15 amino acids. Trimming took off 6 bases at V and 4 bases at J, with 15 bases between the two ends. The CDR3 DNA reads as TGTGCCAGCAGCCTCGGACAAGCGGGCACCGGGGAGCTGTTTTTT. Its protein is CASSLGQAGTGELFF.

The chain has TRBV9 and TRBJ2-7; D possibly corresponds to TRBD1 (6 bases). Germline-derived CDR1 and CDR2 are SGDLS and YYNGEE. CDR3 size: 13 residues. Trimming removed 0 bases at V and 2 bases at J, with 6 bases between. The CDR3: CASSVGDTYEQYF. CDR3 coding DNA: TGTGCCAGCAGCGTAGGGGACACCTACGAGCAGTACTTC.

The chain links TRBV7-9 to TRBJ2-1; D is possibly TRBD2 (5 bases). This CDR3 spans 15 amino acids. From germline, CDR1 is SEHNR and CDR2 FQNEAQ (reference sequence). V lost 2 bases, J lost 3 bases, and 11 bases lay in between. The CDR3: CASSLLGGLYNEQFF. The CDR3 coding sequence is TGTGCCAGCAGCTTACTCGGAGGTCTCTACAATGAGCAGTTCTTC. The full variable domain, in which reference TRBV7-9 and TRBJ2-1 provide the parts outside the CDR3, is DTGVSQNPRHKITKRGQNVTFRCDPISEHNRLYWYRQTLGQGPEFLTYFQNEAQLEKSRLLSDRFSAERPKGSFSTLEIQRTEQGDSAMYLCASSLLGGLYNEQFFGPGTRLTVL.

The chain carries TRBV11-2 and TRBJ2-5; D is undetermined. This CDR3 has 12 residues. V lost 2 bases and J 4 bases, leaving 5 bases between the germline ends. Germline CDR1 SGHAT, CDR2 FQNNGV. The CDR3 region is CASSLYRETQYF. In nucleotides, the CDR3 is TGTGCCAGCAGCTTATATCGAGAGACCCAGTACTTC.

The rearrangement links TRBV14 to TRBJ2-6; D unresolved. The CDR3 sequence is 16 residues long. Trimming stripped 1 base from V and 0 bases from J, with 7 bases between. Germline-derived CDR1 and CDR2 are SGHDN and FVKESK. The CDR3 here is CASSQAKSSGANVLTF. In DNA form, the CDR3 reads TGTGCCAGCAGCCAAGCTAAAAGCTCTGGGGCCAACGTCCTGACTTTC.

This rearrangement joins TRBV7-2 to TRBJ2-3; D gene unclear. The CDR3 extends over 14 amino acids. Per germline, CDR1 SGHTA and CDR2 FQGNSA. Between the trimmed V and J ends, which lost 2 bases and 2 bases, there was a span of 8 bases. The CDR3 loop reads CASSLSGFTDTQYF. In nucleotides, the CDR3 is TGTGCCAGCAGCTTAAGTGGCTTCACAGATACGCAGTATTTT.

The rearrangement joins TRBV6-1 to TRBJ2-1, with D perhaps TRBD2 (5 bases). The V end was cut by 6 bases, the J end by 5 bases, with 11 bases between. Germline-derived CDR1 and CDR2 are MNHNS and SASEGT. CDR3 length: 13 residues. The CDR3 is CASSFGLNNEQFF. The CDR3 coding sequence is TGTGCCAGCAGCTTCGGACTTAACAATGAGCAGTTCTTC.

This rearrangement joins TRBV2 to TRBJ2-7; D is possibly TRBD2 (6 bases). The V gene's germline CDR1 is SNHLY and CDR2 FYNNEI. The V end lost 2 bases, the J end lost 2 bases, and 13 bases lay between the germline ends. CDR3 length: 15 residues. CDR3 protein: CASSELVSGTYEQYF. The CDR3 nucleotides are TGTGCCAGCAGTGAATTAGTTAGCGGCACCTACGAGCAGTACTTC.

The V and J genes are TRBV18 and TRBJ1-6, with a weak D call TRBD1 (6 bases). V dropped 6 bases and J dropped 7 bases, with 13 bases sitting between them. CDR3 length: 14 residues. In germline, CDR1 is KGHSH, CDR2 LQKENI. The CDR3 here is CASSPDRLNSPLHF. The CDR3 region has the DNA TGTGCCAGCTCGCCCGACAGGCTGAATTCACCCCTCCACTTT. The whole variable domain, remainder taken from reference TRBV18 and TRBJ1-6, is NAGVMQNPRHLVRRRGQEARLRCSPMKGHSHVYWYRQLPEEGLKFMVYLQKENIIDESGMPKERFSAEFPKEGPSILRIQQVVRGDSAAYFCASSPDRLNSPLHFGNGTRLTVT.

The chain is built from TRBV19 and TRBJ1-1; no definite D call. The CDR3 contains 14 residues. Germline V gene sequence: CDR1 LNHDA, CDR2 SQIVND (reference sequence). Trimming shortened V by 5 bases and J by 0 bases, and 10 bases separated the two germline ends. CDR3 sequence: CASSWSGLNTEAFF. The CDR3 DNA reads TGTGCCAGTAGTTGGTCAGGATTGAACACTGAAGCTTTCTTT.

The genes are TRBV29-1 and TRBJ1-1; 12 bases map to TRBD1. J lost 3 bases, V lost 4 bases, and 6 bases had no gene match. Looked up from germline, CDR1 is SQVTM and CDR2 is ANQGSEA. This CDR3 has 15 amino acids. CDR3 sequence: CSVGGQGAWHTEAFF. The DNA for the CDR3 is TGCAGCGTTGGGGGACAGGGGGCATGGCACACTGAAGCTTTCTTT.

The genes are TRBV28 and TRBJ2-7, with 11 bases that match TRBD1. This CDR3 contains 14 residues. The V and J ends lost 7 bases and 3 bases, in that order; junction bases with no gene match: 5. Germline V gene lookup returns CDR1 MDHEN and CDR2 SYDVKM. The CDR3 nucleotides are TGTGCCAGCACGGGACAGGGGGTCGGCTACGAGCAGTACTTC. It translates to CASTGQGVGYEQYF.

V and J are TRBV10-3 and TRBJ2-5; weak D call: TRBD1 (5 bases). This CDR3 region has 13 residues. V dropped 3 bases and J dropped 5 bases, with 10 bases sitting between them. Germline values: CDR1 ENHRY, CDR2 SYGVKD. This CDR3 reads CAISDPGFETQYF. CDR3 bases: TGTGCCATCAGTGACCCAGGGTTCGAGACCCAGTACTTC.

The chain carries TRBV2 and TRBJ2-7; the D gene is possibly TRBD1 (6 bases). This CDR3 region has 12 residues. Germline V gene sequence: CDR1 SNHLY, CDR2 FYNNEI. V was trimmed by 7 bases and J by 3 bases, leaving 10 bases between them. The CDR3 DNA reads TGTGCCAGCAATTGGGACAACTACGAGCAGTACTTC. This translates into CASNWDNYEQYF.

The table lists this clone with a count of one. This sequence joins TRBV5-1 and TRBJ2-2; 9 bases line up with TRBD2. CDR1 and CDR2 (germline): SGHRS, YFSETQ. Trimming took 4 bases from V and 3 from J; bases not matched to a gene: 4. The CDR3 spans 15 residues. CDR3 loop: CASSVSGGDTGELFF. DNA for the CDR3: TGCGCCAGCAGCGTTAGCGGGGGAGACACCGGGGAGCTGTTTTTT.